This TCR beta chain was sequenced in a study of blood T cells in healthy people across ages. Trimming took 5 bases from V and 1 from J, leaving 14 bases between them. CDR3 length: 15 residues. Germline V gene data show CDR1 as SGHTA and CDR2 as FQGNSA. A second PCR, run for roughly 7 to 11 cycles, used a sample-barcoded 5' primer plus a J-beta primer mix. Each CDR3 protein gets one entry after TCRdb re-called the 5' RACE reads with MiXCR. This table has approximately 600,000 distinct CDR3 sequences, roughly 58% appearing once. Specimen: blood. This TCR was recovered from a man between 60 and 75 years old in good health. The V call is TRBV7-2, the J call TRBJ2-5; D is possibly TRBD2 (5 bases). CDR3 in amino acids: CASSPGYRGQETQYF. Written as DNA, the CDR3 is TGTGCCAGCAGCCCGGGGTACAGAGGCCAAGAGACCCAGTACTTC.